The 4 T cell receptor beta chains presented below share a single source sample, sequenced in a study of regulatory T cells in long-lasting Graves disease. CDR3-region Arm-PCR and iRepertoire HTBI primers produced the TCR beta libraries. TCRdb fed the multiplex PCR reads into MiXCR, producing one record per CDR3 protein. The data hold 400,000 to 600,000 distinct CDR3 sequences, with roughly 21% observed a single time. Time point given: persistent/refractory GD, antithyroid drugs over 5 years with positive TRAb. RNA extracted from PBMCs served as the sequencing template. The specimen comprised peripheral blood mononuclear cells (PBMCs), sampled when the disease was refractory, from a patient treated with antithyroid drugs. These receptors all come from a female donor with Graves disease.

A remark on this clonotype: A single base separates this from a much larger clone, so it may be a read error. V gene TRBV24-1 combines with J gene TRBJ2-5; maybe TRBD2 (5 bases). Germline CDR1 and CDR2: KGHDR and SFDVKD. The ends were cut back, 6 bases at V and 3 bases at J, with 13 bases in the middle. The CDR3 length is 14 residues. The CDR3: CATSSVGDKETQYF. The DNA for the CDR3 is TGTGCCACCAGTTCAGTGGGAGACAAAGAGACCCAGTACTTC.

The rearrangement joins TRBV19 to TRBJ1-2; maybe TRBD1 (5 bases). The CDR3 is made up of 14 amino acids. V lost 5 bases to trimming and J lost 9 bases, with 19 bases between them. Germline loops: CDR1 LNHDA, CDR2 SQIVND (reference sequence). The CDR3 DNA sequence: TGTGCCAGTAGTTCGCGACAGATCGAGTCGAGCTACACCTTC. Amino acids: CASSSRQIESSYTF.

The chain uses TRBV27 and TRBJ2-7; 11 bases are a match to TRBD1. Unmatched junction bases numbered 12, after V lost 2 bases and J lost 0 bases. The CDR3 runs 19 residues. Germline-derived CDR1 and CDR2 are MNHEY and SMNVEV (reference sequence). The CDR3 sequence: CASSLDGAVGTGGSYEQYF. CDR3 bases: TGTGCCAGCAGTTTAGACGGAGCGGTCGGGACAGGGGGCTCCTACGAGCAGTACTTC.

This clonotype showed up many times. This rearrangement joins TRBV13 to TRBJ1-1; possibly TRBD1 for D (6 bases). Germline V gene data show CDR1 as PRHDT and CDR2 as FYEKMQ (reference sequence). V lost 6 bases to trimming and J lost 1 base, with 9 bases between them. The CDR3 covers 13 residues. The CDR3 nucleotides are TGTGCCAGCAGGAGACAGGAGAACACTGAAGCTTTCTTT. Protein sequence: CASRRQENTEAFF.